These 29 T cell receptor beta chains originate from one sample sequenced in a study of blood T cell repertoires in COVID-19 (dated by TCRdb to 2019 to 2021). The library relied on the immunoSEQ multiplex PCR assay. TCRdb carries this immuneACCESS record with in-frame sequences only. Its versions omit some clonotypes, under half of them owing to an unresolved V gene in the studies checked, with the rest unexplained. In all, the sample holds 110,000 to 150,000 clones, and 80% to 90% of those were seen once. The ten top clones hold just over 3% of the sample. Sequencing used peripheral blood. The source is a woman aged 55-70 years with active COVID-19.

The chain is built from TRBV5-1 and TRBJ2-3, with D maybe TRBD2 (6 bases). Germline CDR1 SGHRS, CDR2 YFSETQ. CDR3 length: 16 amino acids. Deletions cut 8 bases from V and 6 bases from J, with 25 bases between. CDR3 nucleotide sequence: TGCGCCAGTAAGTGGGGGGTTGCTCGTCGCAAGGATACGCAGTATTTT. Its protein product is CASKWGVARRKDTQYF.

In regard to this clone: The junction departs from the called germline gene at one end, perhaps through a read error. J is TRBJ2-1 and V is TRBV28, with D perhaps matching TRBD2 (6 bases). Germline loops: CDR1 MDHEN, CDR2 SYDVKM. CDR3 length: 12 residues. The DNA of the CDR3 is TGTGCCAGCAGTTCCCCTCGGGACTGGGCGATCTTC. Amino acid sequence: CASSSPRDWAIF.

The V and J genes are TRBV10-3 and TRBJ2-5; 7 positions match TRBD1. The CDR3 extends over 12 amino acids. Losses at the gene ends were 10 bases for V and 5 bases for J; bases not matched to a gene: 7. Germline V CDR1 and CDR2: ENHRY, SYGVKD. This chain's CDR3 is CATRQGAETQYF. The CDR3 DNA reads TGTGCCACACGACAGGGTGCGGAGACCCAGTACTTC.

The chain links TRBV7-2 to TRBJ2-3; 7 bases match TRBD2. CDR3 size: 14 residues. Per the germline V gene, CDR1 is SGHTA and CDR2 is FQGNSA. The V and J ends lost 4 bases and 3 bases, in that order; junction bases with no gene match: 4. In nucleotides, the CDR3 is TGTGCCAGCAGCTCGGGACTACATACAGATACGCAGTATTTT. This encodes CASSSGLHTDTQYF.

The genes are TRBV9 and TRBJ1-3; TRBD1 might be the D (5 bases). The CDR3 consists of 16 residues. Trimming took off 0 bases at V and 2 bases at J, with 12 bases between the two ends. Germline V CDR1 and CDR2: SGDLS, YYNGEE. The CDR3 DNA reads TGTGCCAGCAGCGTAGGGGAAGGGGTTACTGGAAACACCATATATTTT. This codes for CASSVGEGVTGNTIYF.

This clone was recorded once. V and J are TRBV2 and TRBJ2-3, with no clear D. This CDR3 region has 14 residues. CDR1 is SNHLY, CDR2 FYNNEI, per germline. Trimming cost V 8 bases and J 0 bases, with 12 bases left between them. The CDR3 nucleotides read TGTGCCAGCTACCGATTCACTAGCACAGATACGCAGTATTTT. It yields the protein CASYRFTSTDTQYF. The full variable domain, with the rest looked up from reference TRBV2 and TRBJ2-3, is EPEVTQTPSHQVTQMGQEVILRCVPISNHLYFYWYRQILGQKVEFLVSFYNNEISEKSEIFDDQFSVERPDGSNFTLKIRSTKLEDSAMYFCASYRFTSTDTQYFGPGTRLTVL.

This chain joins TRBV7-9 and TRBJ1-1; D is unresolved. The CDR3 covers 13 residues. The germline V gene encodes CDR1 SEHNR and CDR2 FQNEAQ (reference sequence). Between the trimmed V and J ends, which lost 4 bases and 2 bases, there was a span of 8 bases. The CDR3 here is CASSSMVNTEAFF. The CDR3 bases are TGTGCCAGCAGCTCTATGGTCAACACTGAAGCTTTCTTT.

The rearrangement uses TRBV29-1 and TRBJ1-2, with D hard to call. This CDR3 is built from 13 residues. V dropped 4 bases and J dropped 1 base, with 10 bases sitting between them. CDR1 and CDR2 (germline): SQVTM, ANQGSEA. CDR3 amino acids: CSVVLGSNYGYTF. CDR3 nucleotides: TGCAGCGTTGTTTTGGGCAGTAACTATGGCTACACCTTC.

The V call is TRBV3-1 (or the pseudogene TRBV3-2), the J call TRBJ2-5, with TRBD2 identical over 13 bases. V was pared by 4 bases and J by 7 bases, with 18 bases of the junction left unmatched. Germline V gene sequence: CDR1 LGHDT, CDR2 YNNKEL (reference sequence). The length of the CDR3 is 19 residues. The CDR3 DNA follows: TGTGCCAGCAGCCGCCGTGGACTAGCGGGAGCGTCGACAGACACGACCCAGTACTTC. Translation: CASSRRGLAGASTDTTQYF.

The chain has TRBV28 and TRBJ2-4, with a tentative D call TRBD2 (5 bases). CDR3 length equals 17 residues. The ends were cut back, 3 bases at V and 3 bases at J, with 18 bases in the middle. Germline loops: CDR1 MDHEN, CDR2 SYDVKM. The CDR3 sequence is CASSFTPWTGDKNIQYF. Here the CDR3 DNA reads TGTGCCAGCAGTTTTACCCCGTGGACTGGAGACAAAAACATTCAGTACTTC.

This chain uses TRBV4-3 with TRBJ2-7; 13 bases map to TRBD2. CDR1 is LGHNA and CDR2 is YSLEER in the germline V gene. V lost 1 base, J lost 5 bases, and 2 bases stayed unmatched. The CDR3 length is 15 residues. Here the CDR3 reads CASSQGGTSGNEQYF. DNA of the CDR3: TGCGCCAGCAGCCAAGGGGGGACTAGCGGGAACGAGCAGTACTTC.

This chain links TRBV28 with TRBJ2-7; 11 bases are shared with TRBD1. Germline CDR1 is MDHEN and CDR2 is SYDVKM. This CDR3 spans 15 amino acids. V trimming: 5 bases; J trimming: 3 bases; junction bases outside the gene matches: 6. This chain's CDR3 is CASSLAGTGGYEQYF. The CDR3 DNA follows: TGTGCCAGCAGTCTGGCCGGGACAGGGGGCTACGAGCAGTACTTC.

V gene TRBV5-6 combines with J gene TRBJ2-3; 9 bases are shared with TRBD2. The germline CDR1 and CDR2 sequences are SGHDT and YYEEEE. There are 15 residues in the CDR3. J gave up 1 base and V 9 bases, and 9 bases lay outside the gene matches. The CDR3 region is CATSRAGGGTDTQYF. CDR3 sequence (DNA): TGTGCCACTTCCAGGGCGGGAGGGGGCACAGATACGCAGTATTTT.

This clone was counted many times. The rearrangement joins TRBV15 to TRBJ2-7; TRBD2 agrees at 9 bases. Germline CDR1 reads LNHNV; CDR2 reads YYDKDF (reference sequence). The CDR3 spans 15 residues. V lost 0 bases to trimming and J lost 4 bases; unmatched junction nucleotides: 4. The CDR3 sequence is CATSRDGLARYEQYF. In DNA form, the CDR3 reads TGTGCCACCAGCAGAGATGGACTAGCGCGGTACGAGCAGTACTTC. Complete variable domain (other parts from reference TRBV15 and TRBJ2-7): DAMVIQNPRYQVTQFGKPVTLSCSQTLNHNVMYWYQQKSSQAPKLLFHYYDKDFNNEADTPDNFQSRRPNTSFCFLDIRSPGLGDTAMYLCATSRDGLARYEQYFGPGTRLTVT.

This clone was detected a few times. The chain recombines TRBV30 with TRBJ1-5, with 8 positions matching TRBD1. Germline CDR1 GTSNPN, CDR2 SVGIG (reference sequence). CDR3 length equals 15 residues. V gave up 2 bases and J gave up 7 bases; unmatched junction bases: 10. The CDR3 region has the DNA TGTGCCTGGAGTCATGGACAGGGATTGGAACAGCCCCAGCATTTT. Amino acid sequence: CAWSHGQGLEQPQHF.

The sample holds a few counts of this clone. Other DNA sequences in this specimen translate into the identical CDR3. The chain has TRBV28 and TRBJ1-1; no definite D call. Looked up from germline, CDR1 is MDHEN and CDR2 is SYDVKM. Between the trimmed V and J ends, which lost 3 bases and 6 bases, there was a span of 5 bases. This CDR3 spans 11 amino acids. CDR3 region: CASSLSAEAFF. CDR3 in DNA: TGTGCCAGCAGTTTGAGTGCTGAAGCTTTCTTT. The full variable domain, in which reference TRBV28 and TRBJ1-1 provide the parts outside the CDR3, is DVKVTQSSRYLVKRTGEKVFLECVQDMDHENMFWYRQDPGLGLRLIYFSYDVKMKEKGDIPEGYSVSREKKERFSLILESASTNQTSMYLCASSLSAEAFFGQGTRLTVV.

This sequence joins TRBV6-5 and TRBJ1-1; tentative D call: TRBD1 (5 bases). Germline lookup yields CDR1 MNHEY and CDR2 SVGAGI. V shed 6 bases and J shed 1 base, with 15 bases lying between them. The CDR3 totals 15 residues. The CDR3 protein is CASSSPGGSNTEAFF. As DNA, the CDR3 is TGTGCCAGCAGCTCGCCCGGGGGTTCGAACACTGAAGCTTTCTTT.

This clone was counted a single time. V gene TRBV3-1 (or the pseudogene TRBV3-2) combines with J gene TRBJ1-3, with a possible D match to TRBD1 (6 bases). The length of the CDR3 is 16 residues. V was pared by 0 bases and J by 3 bases, with 12 bases between. Germline values: CDR1 LGHDT, CDR2 YNNKEL (reference sequence). The CDR3 region is CASSQDGGGSGNTIYF. CDR3 DNA sequence: TGTGCCAGCAGCCAAGATGGCGGGGGCAGTGGAAACACCATATATTTT.

The V and J genes are TRBV27 and TRBJ2-7, with a possible D match to TRBD2 (6 bases). V was cut by 2 bases and J by 6 bases, with 14 bases left in between. In germline, CDR1 is MNHEY, CDR2 SMNVEV (reference sequence). CDR3 length equals 14 residues. CDR3 amino acids: CASSLNLEGIEQYF. As DNA, the CDR3 is TGTGCCAGCAGTTTAAATTTGGAGGGGATCGAGCAGTACTTC.

The V and J genes are TRBV23-1 and TRBJ2-7; D may be TRBD1 (6 bases). TRBV23-1 belongs to the ORF category, with a function that is uncertain. This CDR3 is 14 amino acids long. V lost 4 bases to trimming and J lost 2 bases, with 12 bases between them. The CDR3 here is CASSPKGHTYEQYF. CDR3 in DNA: TGCGCCAGCAGTCCGAAGGGACACACCTACGAGCAGTACTTC.

This chain joins TRBV28 and TRBJ2-7; the match to TRBD2 covers 9 bases. The germline gives CDR1 MDHEN, CDR2 SYDVKM. J lost 3 bases, V lost 0 bases, and 3 bases had no gene match. CDR3 length equals 15 residues. Here the CDR3 reads CASSLWLAGFYEQYF. CDR3 DNA sequence: TGTGCCAGCAGTTTATGGCTAGCGGGGTTCTACGAGCAGTACTTC.

V usage is TRBV4-2 and J usage is TRBJ2-3, with D maybe TRBD2 (6 bases). This CDR3 comprises 18 residues. The V and J ends lost 2 bases and 3 bases respectively, with 21 bases between them. Germline assignment: CDR1 LGHNA and CDR2 YNFKEQ. For the CDR3, the DNA is TGTGCCAGCAGCCAACTTTCGGGGCGGGGAAAGGGAACAGATACGCAGTATTTT. Translated, it gives CASSQLSGRGKGTDTQYF.

The chain joins TRBV5-6 to TRBJ2-1, with D uncertain. Trimming removed 0 bases from V and 7 bases from J, with 5 bases in between. The CDR3 loop spans 12 amino acids. Germline CDR1 SGHDT, CDR2 YYEEEE. CDR3 residues: CASSLASNEQFF. CDR3 bases: TGTGCCAGCAGCTTGGCCAGTAATGAGCAGTTCTTC.

The chain uses TRBV3-1 (or the pseudogene TRBV3-2) and TRBJ2-3, with TRBD2 matching 8 bases. Per germline, CDR1 LGHDT and CDR2 YNNKEL (reference sequence). This CDR3 is built from 16 residues. J gave up 4 bases and V 3 bases, and 9 bases lay outside the gene matches. The CDR3 DNA reads as TGTGCCAGCAGCCACGGCGGGAGGAGCAGCTCAGATACGCAGTATTTT. This sequence encodes CASSHGGRSSSDTQYF.

The CDR3 DNA sequence: TGTGCCAGCAGTTTGGGAGGTCGTAATGAAAAACTGTTTTTT. It yields the protein CASSLGGRNEKLFF. The chain recombines TRBV28 with TRBJ1-4; D uncertain. CDR1 is MDHEN, CDR2 SYDVKM, per germline. This CDR3 has 14 amino acids. V was clipped by 3 bases and J by 4 bases, with 9 bases between them.

The rearrangement uses TRBV21-1 and TRBJ1-6; TRBD1, the table's D call, lacks a check against the DNA. TRBV21-1 is a pseudogene segment. The CDR3 is 17 residues long. CDR3 coding DNA: TGTGCCAGCAGCAAGGAGGCCTGCAGGGGGCAAATTTCACCCCTCCACTTT. This encodes CASSKEACRGQISPLHF.

This clone has just one count. The CDR3 here is CASTPGQTYNEQFF. The CDR3 DNA is TGTGCCAGCACCCCGGGACAGACCTACAATGAGCAGTTCTTC. This chain connects TRBV6-5 to TRBJ2-1; 7 bases are shared with TRBD1. The trim removed 7 bases at V and 2 bases at J, leaving 5 bases unmatched. CDR1 MNHEY and CDR2 SVGAGI come from the germline V gene. CDR3 length equals 14 residues.

V gene TRBV5-1 combines with J gene TRBJ2-6; no definite D call. Per germline, CDR1 SGHRS and CDR2 YFSETQ. V lost 4 bases, J lost 0 bases, and 8 bases lay in between. CDR3 length equals 15 residues. The CDR3 DNA reads TGCGCCAGCAGCCTCCTACCCTCTGGGGCCAACGTCCTGACTTTC. Protein product: CASSLLPSGANVLTF.

The genes are TRBV4-1 and TRBJ1-2, with D possibly matching TRBD1 (6 bases). V dropped 3 bases and J dropped 2 bases, with 19 bases sitting between them. The germline V gene encodes CDR1 MGHRA and CDR2 YSYEKL. The CDR3 has 17 residues. The CDR3 DNA is TGCGCCAGCAGCCACACCGGGAGGGGGGGGCTGAACTATGGCTACACCTTC. Translation gives CASSHTGRGGLNYGYTF.